The sequence of this T cell receptor beta chain was determined in a study of cytomegalovirus exposure and HLA in healthy donors. Turning to the study itself: Genotyping of about 400 donors showed that 80% to 85% belonged to the Caucasian-associated ancestry cluster.

This CDR3 spans 12 amino acids. Per the germline V gene, CDR1 is SEHNR and CDR2 is FQNEAQ (reference sequence). V dropped 5 bases and J dropped 8 bases, with 10 bases sitting between them. The PCR made use of 60 Vbeta and 13 Jbeta primers. Here immunoSEQ multiplex PCR was the method, and the copy in TCRdb shows in-frame clones only, minus some. The sample lists some 190,000 clones, around 81% occurring once. As concerns this clone: Its antigen is undetermined.

Broader study findings: It was reported that the classifier diagnosed cytomegalovirus status with high specificity and sensitivity in both the original and validation cohorts. The analysis excluded some indistinguishable V segments, including TRBV6-2 and TRBV6-3.

The sequence was collected from a young man in good health and CMV-seronegative. The V and J genes are TRBV7-9 and TRBJ2-1; possible D gene TRBD1, 5 bases. The sequenced sample consisted of PBMCs. CDR3 region: CASSRQWDEQFF. For the CDR3, the DNA is TGTGCCAGCAGCAGACAGTGGGATGAGCAGTTCTTC. Full variable domain (outside the CDR3, taken from reference TRBV7-9 and TRBJ2-1): DTGVSQNPRHKITKRGQNVTFRCDPISEHNRLYWYRQTLGQGPEFLTYFQNEAQLEKSRLLSDRFSAERPKGSFSTLEIQRTEQGDSAMYLCASSRQWDEQFFGPGTRLTVL.